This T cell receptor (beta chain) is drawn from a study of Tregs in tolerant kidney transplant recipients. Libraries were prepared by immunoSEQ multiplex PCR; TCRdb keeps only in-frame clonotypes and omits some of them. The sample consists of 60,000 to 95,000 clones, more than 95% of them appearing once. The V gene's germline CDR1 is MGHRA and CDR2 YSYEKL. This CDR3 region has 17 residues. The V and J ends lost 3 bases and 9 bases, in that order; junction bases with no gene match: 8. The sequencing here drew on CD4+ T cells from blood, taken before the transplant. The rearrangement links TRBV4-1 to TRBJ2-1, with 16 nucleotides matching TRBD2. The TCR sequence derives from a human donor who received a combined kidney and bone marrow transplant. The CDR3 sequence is CASSHAGLAGGPREQFF. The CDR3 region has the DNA TGCGCCAGCAGCCATGCGGGACTAGCGGGGGGGCCCCGTGAGCAGTTCTTC.